This is a list of T cell receptor beta chains from one sample in a study of blood T cell repertoires in COVID-19. Sequencing was performed with immunoSEQ multiplex PCR; in TCRdb, only in-frame clones are kept and a portion is missing. The table includes some 400,000 clones, approximately 89% detected once. Sequencing was performed on PBMCs or T cells enriched from blood (not recorded which). The receptors were gathered from a woman aged 40 to 50 who had been exposed to COVID-19. The CDR3 runs from the conserved cysteine through the conserved F or W. A D gene is named only where the DNA matches it firmly. Expanded clones are given a class, and other clones once, few, many or no size at all.

J gene: TRBJ1-1; clone size: -; V gene: TRBV30; D gene: -; CDR3 DNA: TGTGCCTGGACACAAACGGACTGGCAGAACACTGAAGCTTTCTTT; CDR3 protein: CAWTQTDWQNTEAFF
J gene: TRBJ1-3; clone size: -; V gene: TRBV11-2; D gene: -; CDR3 DNA: TGTGCCAGCAGCTCCTACCAAGATCAAGACACCATATATTTT; CDR3 protein: CASSSYQDQDTIYF
J gene: TRBJ1-2; clone size: -; V gene: TRBV6-5; D gene: -; CDR3 DNA: TGTGCCAGCAGTTTTGAGCCGTCCTATGGCTACACCTTC; CDR3 protein: CASSFEPSYGYTF
J gene: TRBJ2-7; clone size: -; V gene: TRBV2; D gene: -; CDR3 DNA: TGTGCCAGCGGAATCGGGGCCTACGAGCAGTACTTC; CDR3 protein: CASGIGAYEQYF
J gene: TRBJ2-6; clone size: -; V gene: TRBV9; D gene: TRBD1; CDR3 DNA: TGTGCCAGCAGCGTAGCCCTCGGGACAGGCCCCTCTGGGGCCAACGTCCTGACTTTC; CDR3 protein: CASSVALGTGPSGANVLTF
J gene: TRBJ1-5; clone size: once; V gene: TRBV27; D gene: -; CDR3 DNA: TGTGCCAGCAGTTTAAGTGGATTCGGGCAGCCCCAGCATTTT; CDR3 protein: CASSLSGFGQPQHF
J gene: TRBJ1-6; clone size: -; V gene: TRBV7-6; D gene: TRBD1; CDR3 DNA: TGTGCCAGCAGCTTAGCTGGCAGGGGGCGGAATTCACCCCTCCACTTT; CDR3 protein: CASSLAGRGRNSPLHF
J gene: TRBJ1-1; clone size: -; V gene: TRBV5-8; D gene: -; CDR3 DNA: TGTGCCAGCAGCTATGACAGGCGCTCGGGAGCTTTCTTT; CDR3 protein: CASSYDRRSGAFF
J gene: TRBJ1-2; clone size: -; V gene: TRBV27; D gene: -; CDR3 DNA: TGTGCCAGCAGTTTATCAACAGGGCGGTATGGCTACACCTTC; CDR3 protein: CASSLSTGRYGYTF
J gene: TRBJ1-4; clone size: -; V gene: TRBV5-6; D gene: TRBD1; CDR3 DNA: TGTGCCAGCAGCTTGCGGGGGACAGGGTCGGAAAAACTGTTTTTT; CDR3 protein: CASSLRGTGSEKLFF
J gene: TRBJ1-3; clone size: -; V gene: TRBV7-8; D gene: -; CDR3 DNA: TGTGCCAGCAGCCCATTAATCGGGACGGGGGGATTTGGGCACACCATATATTTT; CDR3 protein: CASSPLIGTGGFGHTIYF
J gene: TRBJ1-1; clone size: -; V gene: TRBV7-8; D gene: TRBD1; CDR3 DNA: TGTGCCAGCAGCCAGACAGGGATTATGAACACTGAAGCTTTCTTT; CDR3 protein: CASSQTGIMNTEAFF
J gene: TRBJ1-1; clone size: -; V gene: TRBV6-2/TRBV6-3; D gene: -; CDR3 DNA: TGTGCCAGCAGTTACTCGCCAGGGTCCGGGACTGAAGCTTTCTTT; CDR3 protein: CASSYSPGSGTEAFF
J gene: TRBJ1-2; clone size: -; V gene: TRBV13; D gene: TRBD1; CDR3 DNA: TGTGCCAGCAGCTTAGAGGGGGCGTATGGCTACACCTTC; CDR3 protein: CASSLEGAYGYTF
J gene: TRBJ2-5; clone size: -; V gene: TRBV11-3; D gene: -; CDR3 DNA: TGTGCCAGCAGCTTGGTCGGTGAGACCCAGTACTTC; CDR3 protein: CASSLVGETQYF
J gene: TRBJ2-7; clone size: -; V gene: TRBV7-6; D gene: TRBD1; CDR3 DNA: TGTGCCAGCAGCCCGACAAACAGGGGGCTCACCTACGAGCAGTACTTC; CDR3 protein: CASSPTNRGLTYEQYF
J gene: TRBJ1-3; clone size: -; V gene: TRBV5-6; D gene: TRBD1; CDR3 DNA: TGTGCCAGCAGCTTGTGGGGACAGGGGAGAGGAGGCACCATATATTTT; CDR3 protein: CASSLWGQGRGGTIYF
J gene: TRBJ1-2; clone size: -; V gene: TRBV30; D gene: TRBD1; CDR3 DNA: TGTGCCTGGAGTCCAGGGGGCCCTGGCTACACCTTC; CDR3 protein: CAWSPGGPGYTF